The 29 T cell receptor beta chains presented below share a single source sample, sequenced in a study of cytomegalovirus exposure and HLA in healthy donors (dated 2017 in TCRdb). To prepare the library, the immunoSEQ multiplex PCR assay was applied. The multiplex PCR relied on a mix of 60 forward primers for TCR Vbeta segments and 13 reverse primers for TCR Jbeta segments. Imported from immuneACCESS, the table was reduced by TCRdb to in-frame sequences with V and J called. These copies leave out some clones; in studies compared against another copy, an unresolved V gene accounts for under half, and the cause of the remainder is not known. This sample lists more than 140,000 clones; 64% were detected once. The ten largest make up 2.5% to 3.5% of the sample. Input material: PBMCs. These receptors were collected from a woman younger than 45 in good health and CMV-seropositive.

This chain uses TRBV11-2 with TRBJ2-3; 9 bases are shared with TRBD2. The trim removed 3 bases at V and 0 bases at J, leaving 4 bases unmatched. Germline values: CDR1 SGHAT, CDR2 FQNNGV. The CDR3 length is 16 residues. The CDR3 reads CASSFKAGGSTDTQYF. The CDR3 DNA is TGTGCCAGCAGCTTCAAAGCGGGAGGCAGCACAGATACGCAGTATTTT.

The chain joins TRBV27 to TRBJ2-5; TRBD2 is a possible D gene (5 bases). V dropped 4 bases and J dropped 1 base, with 10 bases sitting between them. Germline values: CDR1 MNHEY, CDR2 SMNVEV (reference sequence). The CDR3 totals 14 residues. The CDR3 DNA sequence: TGTGCCAGCAGTTCAACGGGATTCCAAGAGACCCAGTACTTC. The encoded protein is CASSSTGFQETQYF.

The chain links TRBV5-8 to TRBJ1-2; TRBD1 matches at 7 bases. Losses at the gene ends were 0 bases for V and 4 bases for J; bases not matched to a gene: 3. Germline lookup yields CDR1 SGHTS and CDR2 YDEGEE. The CDR3 totals 14 residues. The chain's CDR3 is CASSLEEGAYGYTF. The DNA for the CDR3 is TGTGCCAGCAGCTTGGAAGAGGGGGCCTATGGCTACACCTTC.

The chain couples TRBV13 to TRBJ2-1, with 11 nucleotides matching TRBD2. This CDR3 spans 17 amino acids. After removal of 3 bases from V and 5 bases from J, the junction contained 9 bases not matched to a gene. The germline V gene has CDR1 PRHDT and CDR2 FYEKMQ (reference sequence). This chain's CDR3 is CASSFQIAGGPHNEQFF. DNA of the CDR3: TGTGCCAGCAGCTTCCAAATAGCGGGAGGGCCCCACAATGAGCAGTTCTTC. The full variable domain, with the rest looked up from reference TRBV13 and TRBJ2-1, is AAGVIQSPRHLIKEKRETATLKCYPIPRHDTVYWYQQGPGQDPQFLISFYEKMQSDKGSIPDRFSAQQFSDYHSELNMSSLELGDSALYFCASSFQIAGGPHNEQFFGPGTRLTVL.

The rearrangement uses TRBV11-3 and TRBJ2-3; D possibly corresponds to TRBD1 (6 bases). The length of the CDR3 is 13 residues. Trimming took 0 bases from V and 10 from J, leaving 11 bases between them. Per germline, CDR1 SGHNT and CDR2 YENEEA. The chain's CDR3 is CASSLDGQGPQYF. In nucleotides, the CDR3 is TGTGCCAGCAGCTTAGATGGGCAGGGGCCGCAGTATTTT.

This sequence joins TRBV19 and TRBJ1-5; D may be TRBD1 (5 bases). Germline V gene lookup returns CDR1 LNHDA and CDR2 SQIVND (reference sequence). Trimming stripped 5 bases from V and 4 bases from J, with 15 bases between. CDR3 length: 15 residues. CDR3 protein: CASSAKTGLNQPQHF. The CDR3 DNA follows: TGTGCCAGTAGTGCTAAAACAGGTCTTAATCAGCCCCAGCATTTT.

This CDR3 reads CASRGTSGRAYEQYF. The CDR3 DNA reads as TGCGCCAGCAGGGGGACTAGCGGGAGGGCCTACGAGCAGTACTTC. This rearrangement joins TRBV10-2 to TRBJ2-7, with TRBD2 matching 16 bases. The germline gives CDR1 WSHSY, CDR2 SAAADI. The trim removed 6 bases at V and 2 bases at J, leaving 1 base unmatched. The CDR3 covers 15 residues.

The chain has TRBV28 and TRBJ2-1; 7 nucleotides match TRBD1. V dropped 3 bases and J dropped 6; count of bases not matched to a gene: 8. From germline, CDR1 is MDHEN and CDR2 SYDVKM. This CDR3 has 15 amino acids. As DNA, the CDR3 is TGTGCCAGCAGTTTTAGGGGGACAGTTTTCAATGAGCAGTTCTTC. Protein product: CASSFRGTVFNEQFF.

This clone was detected only a few times. The chain is built from TRBV29-1 and TRBJ1-1; D gene unclear. Trimming left V 1 base short and J 4 bases short, with 10 bases between. The CDR3 has 13 residues. Germline CDR1 reads SQVTM; CDR2 reads ANQGSEA. The CDR3 region is CSVEVRVSTEAFF. CDR3 sequence (DNA): TGCAGCGTTGAAGTGAGGGTAAGCACTGAAGCTTTCTTT.

The sample holds one count of this clone. This chain joins TRBV4-1 and TRBJ2-1; TRBD2 aligns across 10 bases. This CDR3 is 14 amino acids long. CDR1 is MGHRA, CDR2 YSYEKL, per germline. V was pared by 1 base and J by 12 bases, with 6 bases of the junction left unmatched. The CDR3 nucleotides read TGCGCCAGCAGCCAAGTGTTAGCGGGGGGATTGCAGTTCTTC. Translating it yields CASSQVLAGGLQFF.

This chain joins TRBV6-5 and TRBJ2-5; 7 nucleotides agree with TRBD1. Trimming took 5 bases from V and 3 from J; bases not matched to a gene: 6. Per the germline V gene, CDR1 is MNHEY and CDR2 is SVGAGI. The CDR3 length is 14 residues. This CDR3 is CASSASGTEETQYF. The CDR3 DNA follows: TGTGCCAGCAGTGCCTCCGGGACAGAAGAGACCCAGTACTTC.

Here the CDR3 DNA reads TGTGCCAGCAGCCAAGATACCCACTCTTATGGCTACACCTTC. It translates to CASSQDTHSYGYTF. The V call is TRBV4-2, the J call TRBJ1-2; D gene unclear. There are 14 residues in the CDR3. V shed 0 bases and J shed 5 bases, with 10 bases lying between them. Germline V gene sequence: CDR1 LGHNA, CDR2 YNFKEQ.

The chain links TRBV7-9 to TRBJ2-1, with 7 bases that match TRBD1. The V gene end was trimmed by 1 base and the J gene end by 6 bases; junction bases not matched to a gene: 9. Germline lookup yields CDR1 SEHNR and CDR2 FQNEAQ (reference sequence). This CDR3 has 16 amino acids. In DNA form, the CDR3 reads TGTGCCAGCAGCTTAGTGGGGGACAGTCGTGCCAATGAGCAGTTCTTC. It specifies CASSLVGDSRANEQFF.

The genes are TRBV15 and TRBJ2-3, with D unclear. V shed 0 bases and J shed 0 bases, with 4 bases lying between them. Germline values: CDR1 LNHNV, CDR2 YYDKDF (reference sequence). The CDR3 contains 14 residues. The CDR3 DNA is TGTGCCACCAGCAGAGAATCTAGCACAGATACGCAGTATTTT. It is translated as CATSRESSTDTQYF.

The V and J genes are TRBV28 and TRBJ1-2; 7 bases line up with TRBD1. This CDR3 region has 14 residues. The V gene's germline CDR1 is MDHEN and CDR2 SYDVKM. V trimming: 2 bases; J trimming: 6 bases; junction bases outside the gene matches: 6. The CDR3 DNA reads TGTGCCAGCAGTTTAACAGGGGTGGCCCATGGCTACACCTTC. Translation: CASSLTGVAHGYTF.

The CDR3 region is CASSEGYSGSAETQYF. CDR3 coding DNA: TGTGCCAGCAGTGAAGGCTATAGCGGGAGTGCTGAGACCCAGTACTTC. This chain connects TRBV2 to TRBJ2-5; 9 bases fit TRBD2. Germline CDR1 is SNHLY and CDR2 is FYNNEI. The CDR3 spans 16 residues. Trimming took 1 base from V and 5 from J; bases not matched to a gene: 8.

CDR3 protein: CASSPQGVETQYF. The CDR3 bases are TGCGCCAGCAGCCCCCAAGGGGTAGAGACCCAGTACTTC. The rearrangement joins TRBV4-1 to TRBJ2-5; TRBD1 might be the D (5 bases). CDR3 length equals 13 residues. The germline CDR1 and CDR2 sequences are MGHRA and YSYEKL. The V gene lost 4 bases and the J gene lost 4 bases, with 10 bases spanning the gap.

The rearrangement uses TRBV30 and TRBJ1-4; no clear D gene. There are 14 residues in the CDR3. Trimming took off 0 bases at V and 6 bases at J, with 11 bases between the two ends. Germline CDR1 GTSNPN, CDR2 SVGIG (reference sequence). This CDR3 is CAWSVLDFHEKLFF. DNA for the CDR3: TGTGCCTGGAGTGTGTTGGACTTCCATGAAAAACTGTTTTTT.

V gene TRBV9 combines with J gene TRBJ2-3; 8 bases agree with TRBD2. Unmatched junction bases numbered 12, after V lost 3 bases and J lost 3 bases. Per the germline V gene, CDR1 is SGDLS and CDR2 is YYNGEE. This CDR3 contains 17 residues. CDR3 sequence reads: CASSGSKAGVRTDTQYF. In nucleotides, the CDR3 is TGTGCCAGCAGCGGGTCCAAAGCGGGAGTTCGTACAGATACGCAGTATTTT.

The rearrangement links TRBV18 to TRBJ1-4, with D hard to call. The CDR3 has 14 residues. The germline gives CDR1 KGHSH, CDR2 LQKENI. The V and J ends lost 8 bases and 3 bases respectively, with 13 bases between them. CDR3 sequence reads: CASKTSLANEKLFF. CDR3 DNA: TGTGCCAGCAAGACATCATTAGCTAATGAAAAACTGTTTTTT.

This clone was seen a single time. The chain carries TRBV28 and TRBJ1-6; the D gene is possibly TRBD1 (5 bases). The CDR3 runs 12 residues. Germline V gene data show CDR1 as MDHEN and CDR2 as SYDVKM. Trimming took off 5 bases at V and 14 bases at J, with 13 bases between the two ends. CDR3 in amino acids: CASSTTRGTLHF. The CDR3 bases are TGTGCCAGCAGTACGACCCGGGGGACCCTCCACTTT.

The chain carries TRBV29-1 and TRBJ1-2; weak D call: TRBD1 (6 bases). Germline V CDR1 and CDR2: SQVTM, ANQGSEA. The CDR3 runs to 17 residues. With 1 base removed from V and 3 bases from J, the gap between germline ends came to 21 bases. The CDR3 loop reads CSVEARGTGGEHYGYTF. CDR3 nucleotide sequence: TGCAGCGTTGAAGCTAGGGGGACGGGTGGGGAGCACTATGGCTACACCTTC. The full variable domain, completed using reference TRBV29-1 and TRBJ1-2, is SAVISQKPSRDICQRGTSLTIQCQVDSQVTMMFWYRQQPGQSLTLIATANQGSEATYESGFVIDKFPISRPNLTFSTLTVSNMSPEDSSIYLCSVEARGTGGEHYGYTFGSGTRLTVV.

In its sample, this clone was seen once. The rearrangement links TRBV6-5 to TRBJ1-1; D is undetermined. Trimming took off 2 bases at V and 4 bases at J, with 8 bases between the two ends. There are 13 residues in the CDR3. Germline V CDR1 and CDR2: MNHEY, SVGAGI. The CDR3 bases are TGTGCCAGCAGTTACGGGCGGGTCACTGAAGCTTTCTTT. Its translation is CASSYGRVTEAFF.

V and J are TRBV6-1 and TRBJ2-7, with 7 bases identical to TRBD1. CDR1 and CDR2 from the germline V gene are MNHNS and SASEGT. V shed 5 bases, J shed 2 bases, and the junction held 3 bases outside the gene matches. The CDR3 has 13 residues. In DNA, the CDR3 is TGTGCCAGCAGTTGGGACAGACCCTACGAGCAGTACTTC. Translating gives CASSWDRPYEQYF.

This chain joins TRBV11-2 and TRBJ1-1; maybe TRBD1 (6 bases). In germline, CDR1 is SGHAT, CDR2 FQNNGV. This CDR3 is 15 amino acids long. V lost 4 bases and J 3 bases, leaving 15 bases between the germline ends. The CDR3 nucleotides are TGTGCCAGCAGCTCCCTGAGGGGGAGATACACTGAAGCTTTCTTT. It is translated as CASSSLRGRYTEAFF.

The CDR3 DNA sequence: TGTGCCAGCAGTTTTCTCCCCCGAGTAGCCGGGTGGGAGACCCAGTACTTC. Its protein is CASSFLPRVAGWETQYF. The J gene is TRBJ2-5, the V gene TRBV27, with D hard to call. The V gene lost 3 bases and the J gene lost 5 bases, with 22 bases spanning the gap. In germline, CDR1 is MNHEY, CDR2 SMNVEV (reference sequence). There are 17 residues in the CDR3.

This rearrangement joins TRBV6-5 to TRBJ1-2; 9 bases line up with TRBD1. Trimming at V came to 6 bases and at J to 4 bases, leaving 6 bases not matched to a gene. The germline CDR1 and CDR2 sequences are MNHEY and SVGAGI. The CDR3 contains 14 residues. The DNA of the CDR3 is TGTGCCAGCAGATTAGGGACAGGGTTCTATGGCTACACCTTC. Its translation: CASRLGTGFYGYTF.

This sequence joins TRBV7-3 and TRBJ2-5, with D tentatively TRBD1 (5 bases). Germline assignment: CDR1 SGHTA and CDR2 FQGTGA. CDR3 size: 14 residues. V was trimmed by 1 base and J by 4 bases, leaving 10 bases between them. CDR3 in amino acids: CASSLSGQGETQYF. As DNA, the CDR3 is TGTGCCAGCAGCTTAAGTGGCCAGGGAGAGACCCAGTACTTC.

This clone was seen a few times. This chain joins TRBV29-1 and TRBJ2-3, with 9 bases identical to TRBD2. CDR1 is SQVTM and CDR2 is ANQGSEA in the germline V gene. There are 15 residues in the CDR3. V shed 3 bases, J shed 4 bases, and the junction held 8 bases outside the gene matches. The CDR3 nucleotides read TGCAGCGTTGAGGGCGGCGGGGGGGCCGCAGATACGCAGTATTTT. It translates to CSVEGGGGAADTQYF.